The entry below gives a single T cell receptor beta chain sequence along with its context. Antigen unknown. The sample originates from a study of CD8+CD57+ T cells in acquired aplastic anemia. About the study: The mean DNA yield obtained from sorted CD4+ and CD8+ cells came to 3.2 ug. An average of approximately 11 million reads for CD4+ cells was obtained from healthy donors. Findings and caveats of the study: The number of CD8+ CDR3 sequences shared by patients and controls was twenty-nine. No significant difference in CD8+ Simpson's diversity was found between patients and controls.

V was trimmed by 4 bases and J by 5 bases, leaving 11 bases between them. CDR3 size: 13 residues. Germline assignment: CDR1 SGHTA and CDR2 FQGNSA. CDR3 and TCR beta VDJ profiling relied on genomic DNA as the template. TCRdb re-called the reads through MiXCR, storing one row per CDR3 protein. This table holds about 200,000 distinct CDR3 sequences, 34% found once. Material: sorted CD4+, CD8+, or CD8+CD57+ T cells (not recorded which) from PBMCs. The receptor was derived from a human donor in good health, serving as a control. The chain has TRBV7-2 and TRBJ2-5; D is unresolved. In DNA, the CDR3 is TGTGCCAGCAGCTATGCTGGAAGGGAGACCCAGTACTTC. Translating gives CASSYAGRETQYF. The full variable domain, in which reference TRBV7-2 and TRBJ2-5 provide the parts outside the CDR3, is GAGVSQSPSNKVTEKGKDVELRCDPISGHTALYWYRQSLGQGLEFLIYFQGNSAPDKSGLPSDRFSAERTGGSVSTLTIQRTQQEDSAVYLCASSYAGRETQYFGPGTRLLVL.